Listed here are 5 T cell receptor beta chains from one sample, sequenced in a study of brain T cells in children with intractable seizures. TCRdb's copy holds only in-frame clones and misses some; the assay was immunoSEQ multiplex PCR. The sample carries about 110,000 clones, around 94% recorded once. This material consisted of peripheral blood, taken at surgery. The receptors shown here come from a boy younger than two with hemimegalencephaly and intractable seizures.

This chain uses TRBV6-5 with TRBJ1-3; possibly TRBD1 for D (6 bases). Germline assignment: CDR1 MNHEY and CDR2 SVGAGI. V was cut by 5 bases and J by 0 bases, with 11 bases left in between. The CDR3 is 15 residues long. In DNA form, the CDR3 reads TGTGCCAGCAGTCCCGGACAGTTCTCTGGAAACACCATATATTTT. This gives the protein CASSPGQFSGNTIYF.

Comment on this clone: The junction differs from germline at one of its ends, possibly a read error. This sequence joins TRBV27 and TRBJ1-3; D might be TRBD1 (6 bases). CDR1 is MNHEY, CDR2 SMNVEV, per germline (reference sequence). The CDR3 has 15 amino acids. CDR3 region: CVSSLLGGPGNTIYF. CDR3 DNA sequence: TGTGTCAGCAGTTTATTGGGGGGCCCTGGAAACACCATATATTTT.

This rearrangement joins TRBV6-4 to TRBJ2-5; D is possibly TRBD2 (7 bases). Germline CDR1 and CDR2: MRHNA and SNTAGT. This CDR3 is built from 14 residues. V was shortened by 3 bases and J by 5 bases, with 13 bases between the two germline ends. CDR3 in DNA: TGTGCCAGCAGTGAAGGGGGAGGGGCTGAGACCCAGTACTTC. This gives the protein CASSEGGGAETQYF.

CDR3 amino acids: CAISESILRVYREGTTEAFF. The CDR3 nucleotides are TGTGCCATCAGTGAGTCGATCCTTCGGGTTTACAGGGAGGGGACCACTGAAGCTTTCTTT. The chain couples TRBV10-3 to TRBJ1-1; D is possibly TRBD1 (6 bases). Germline CDR1 and CDR2: ENHRY and SYGVKD. The CDR3 is 20 amino acids. V dropped 0 bases and J dropped 4 bases, with 27 bases sitting between them.

V gene TRBV4-1 combines with J gene TRBJ2-6, with TRBD2 matching over 7 bases. The CDR3 is 18 residues long. Germline trimming cut 0 bases from V and 4 bases from J; bases unmatched to any gene: 9. Germline CDR1 and CDR2: MGHRA and YSYEKL. The chain's CDR3 is CASSQEEGGPWGANVLTF. In nucleotides, the CDR3 is TGCGCCAGCAGCCAAGAGGAGGGAGGGCCGTGGGGGGCCAACGTCCTGACTTTC.